This entry lists 19 T cell receptor beta chains sequenced from one sample in a study of beta chain features in type 1 diabetes. Expressed TCRB transcripts got sequenced, as all isolated RNA was reverse transcribed. Here immunoSEQ multiplex PCR was the method, and the copy in TCRdb shows in-frame clones only, minus some. The sample yields approximately 140,000 clones, 9% to 10% seen once. Sequenced: central memory CD4+ T cells from blood. These receptors all stem from a woman aged 40 to 50 in good health.

The sample holds a few counts of this clone. The chain joins TRBV6-1 to TRBJ2-7; 7 nucleotides agree with TRBD1. Germline loops: CDR1 MNHNS, CDR2 SASEGT. There are 14 residues in the CDR3. Trimming cost V 0 bases and J 3 bases; bases outside gene matches: 2. The CDR3 region has the DNA TGTGCCAGCAGTGAAGCTCAGGGGGACTACGAGCAGTACTTC. Its translation: CASSEAQGDYEQYF.

This rearrangement joins TRBV2 to TRBJ1-6; a weak D match, TRBD1 (5 bases). In germline, CDR1 is SNHLY, CDR2 FYNNEI. Trimming shortened V by 6 bases and J by 7 bases, and 13 bases separated the two germline ends. The CDR3 extends over 14 amino acids. CDR3 loop: CASSLGGTNSPLHF. The DNA for the CDR3 is TGTGCCAGCAGCTTGGGGGGGACCAATTCACCCCTCCACTTT. Using reference TRBV2 and TRBJ1-6 for the parts outside the CDR3, the full variable domain is EPEVTQTPSHQVTQMGQEVILRCVPISNHLYFYWYRQILGQKVEFLVSFYNNEISEKSEIFDDQFSVERPDGSNFTLKIRSTKLEDSAMYFCASSLGGTNSPLHFGNGTRLTVT.

The V call is TRBV11-2, the J call TRBJ2-3, with 9 nucleotides matching TRBD1. CDR1 and CDR2 from the germline V gene are SGHAT and FQNNGV. Unmatched junction bases numbered 8, after V lost 6 bases and J lost 4 bases. This CDR3 has 15 residues. The CDR3 bases are TGTGCCAGCAGTCCTCGAACAGGGGGCGCAGATACGCAGTATTTT. Translating gives CASSPRTGGADTQYF.

This clone was seen more than once but under ten times. The chain combines TRBV28 with TRBJ1-2; unclear D gene. V was shortened by 2 bases and J by 4 bases, with 5 bases between the two germline ends. The CDR3 consists of 12 residues. From germline, CDR1 is MDHEN and CDR2 SYDVKM. The CDR3 DNA reads TGTGCCAGCAGTTTAACAGCCTATGGCTACACCTTC. This translates into CASSLTAYGYTF.

J is TRBJ1-2 and V is TRBV11-2; 11 positions match TRBD1. V shed 5 bases, J shed 7 bases, and the junction held 6 bases outside the gene matches. Germline values: CDR1 SGHAT, CDR2 FQNNGV. This CDR3 comprises 14 residues. The CDR3 coding sequence is TGTGCCAGCAGCCTCGGACAGGGGGCGTTTGGCTACACCTTC. Protein product: CASSLGQGAFGYTF.

This clone was counted only a few times. The V call is TRBV4-2, the J call TRBJ1-4; 8 nucleotides align to TRBD1. V dropped 8 bases and J dropped 7; count of bases not matched to a gene: 12. Germline V gene data show CDR1 as LGHNA and CDR2 as YNFKEQ. This CDR3 contains 15 residues. CDR3 in DNA: TGTGCCAGCGCCGGAAGACAGGGGAGGGGTGAAAAACTGTTTTTT. The encoded protein is CASAGRQGRGEKLFF.

This clone appeared a few times. The chain is built from TRBV6-6 and TRBJ2-7, with 7 bases identical to TRBD2. The length of the CDR3 is 15 residues. Trimming took 6 bases from V and 2 from J; bases not matched to a gene: 10. Germline assignment: CDR1 MNHNY and CDR2 SVGAGI (reference sequence). CDR3 loop: CASRNSGGVTYEQYF. The CDR3 nucleotides read TGTGCCAGCAGAAATTCGGGGGGAGTAACCTACGAGCAGTACTTC.

The chain joins TRBV5-6 to TRBJ1-2; 10 bases map to TRBD1. The junction had 10 bases not matched to a gene; V was cut back by 2 bases and J by 3 bases. The germline V gene has CDR1 SGHDT and CDR2 YYEEEE. This CDR3 comprises 17 residues. The CDR3, as DNA: TGTGCCAGCAGCTTCCCCGGGACAGGGGAAGGAGACTATGGCTACACCTTC. This codes for CASSFPGTGEGDYGYTF.

The J gene is TRBJ2-7, the V gene TRBV19; TRBD1 matches 9 bases. Germline assignment: CDR1 LNHDA and CDR2 SQIVND (reference sequence). This CDR3 spans 16 amino acids. V gave up 5 bases and J gave up 2 bases; unmatched junction bases: 10. The CDR3 protein is CASSPAIGTGTYEQYF. DNA of the CDR3: TGTGCCAGTAGTCCAGCAATCGGGACAGGGACCTACGAGCAGTACTTC.

The chain recombines TRBV5-4 with TRBJ2-7; TRBD1 might be the D (5 bases). The CDR3 covers 14 residues. Germline V lookup: CDR1 SGHNT, CDR2 YYREEE (reference sequence). Trimming cost V 0 bases and J 5 bases, with 12 bases left between them. The CDR3 DNA reads TGTGCCAGCAGCTTGGAAACCCACAGGAACGAGCAGTACTTC. It encodes CASSLETHRNEQYF. The full variable domain, its missing parts supplied by reference TRBV5-4 and TRBJ2-7, is ETGVTQSPTHLIKTRGQQVTLRCSSQSGHNTVSWYQQALGQGPQFIFQYYREEENGRGNFPPRFSGLQFPNYSSELNVNALELDDSALYLCASSLETHRNEQYFGPGTRLTVT.

This clone was observed at least ten times. The V gene is TRBV2, the J gene TRBJ2-5; D is unresolved. CDR1 and CDR2 (germline): SNHLY, FYNNEI. The V and J ends lost 4 bases and 7 bases respectively, with 7 bases between them. The CDR3 spans 11 residues. The CDR3 nucleotides are TGTGCCAGCAGTGCCTTCGGGACCCAGTACTTC. This translates into CASSAFGTQYF.

The sample holds a few counts of this clone. The chain links TRBV7-2 to TRBJ1-4; possibly TRBD1 for D (5 bases). The CDR3 sequence is 14 residues long. Per germline, CDR1 SGHTA and CDR2 FQGNSA. The V gene lost 7 bases and the J gene lost 5 bases, with 14 bases spanning the gap. The CDR3 reads CASMGGVGNEKLFF. The CDR3 DNA follows: TGTGCCAGCATGGGGGGGGTGGGGAATGAAAAACTGTTTTTT.

This clone has a handful of counts. The rearrangement links TRBV11-2 to TRBJ1-1, with D unclear. Per germline, CDR1 SGHAT and CDR2 FQNNGV. The ends were cut back, 5 bases at V and 2 bases at J, with 12 bases in the middle. CDR3 length: 14 residues. The CDR3 DNA sequence: TGTGCCAGCAGCCTACGGACTTATAACACTGAAGCTTTCTTT. Its translation: CASSLRTYNTEAFF.

The sample holds many counts of this clone. The V and J genes are TRBV4-3 and TRBJ1-2; D gene unclear. Trimming took 2 bases from V and 3 from J, leaving 10 bases between them. This CDR3 is built from 14 residues. Germline V gene sequence: CDR1 LGHNA, CDR2 YSLEER. The CDR3 reads CASSQSLLDYGYTF. For the CDR3, the DNA is TGCGCCAGCAGCCAATCCCTACTTGACTATGGCTACACCTTC.

The rearrangement joins TRBV10-3 to TRBJ1-1, with 7 bases aligning to TRBD1. Trimming took 6 bases from V and 4 from J; bases not matched to a gene: 2. The CDR3 loop spans 12 amino acids. Germline V gene sequence: CDR1 ENHRY, CDR2 SYGVKD. The CDR3 spells CAISDRATEAFF. The CDR3 DNA follows: TGTGCCATCAGCGACAGGGCCACTGAAGCTTTCTTT.

The genes are TRBV7-9 and TRBJ1-2; 9 bases align to TRBD1. The trim removed 4 bases at V and 4 bases at J, leaving 7 bases unmatched. The CDR3 consists of 15 residues. The V gene's germline CDR1 is SEHNR and CDR2 FQNEAQ (reference sequence). CDR3 amino acids: CASSSGQGTVYGYTF. The CDR3, as DNA: TGTGCCAGCAGCTCCGGACAGGGGACTGTCTATGGCTACACCTTC. Looking up the rest from reference TRBV7-9 and TRBJ1-2 gives the full variable domain: DTGVSQNPRHKITKRGQNVTFRCDPISEHNRLYWYRQTLGQGPEFLTYFQNEAQLEKSRLLSDRFSAERPKGSFSTLEIQRTEQGDSAMYLCASSSGQGTVYGYTFGSGTRLTVV.

This clone was found a few times. The V gene is TRBV15, the J gene TRBJ2-6; 10 positions match TRBD2. Trimming at V came to 3 bases and at J to 2 bases, leaving 4 bases not matched to a gene. The CDR3 is 17 amino acids. Germline lookup yields CDR1 LNHNV and CDR2 YYDKDF (reference sequence). The CDR3 is CATSRGLASTGANVLTF. For the CDR3, the DNA is TGTGCCACCAGCAGGGGACTAGCGTCTACTGGGGCCAACGTCCTGACTTTC.

The CDR3 nucleotides are TGTGCCAGCAGCCCCAAGCCCCCGGGAGAGAGCTATGGCTACACCTTC. This encodes CASSPKPPGESYGYTF. The rearrangement joins TRBV7-2 to TRBJ1-2, with no clear D. Germline V CDR1 and CDR2: SGHTA, FQGNSA. The CDR3 is 16 amino acids. Between the trimmed V and J ends, which lost 5 bases and 4 bases, there was a span of 20 bases. Full variable domain (missing parts from reference TRBV7-2 and TRBJ1-2): GAGVSQSPSNKVTEKGKDVELRCDPISGHTALYWYRQSLGQGLEFLIYFQGNSAPDKSGLPSDRFSAERTGGSVSTLTIQRTQQEDSAVYLCASSPKPPGESYGYTFGSGTRLTVV.

This clone was seen a handful of times. The chain carries TRBV7-2 and TRBJ2-7, with TRBD2 as a possible D gene (7 bases). Trimming took 0 bases from V and 2 from J, leaving 8 bases between them. The CDR3 covers 14 residues. The V gene's germline CDR1 is SGHTA and CDR2 FQGNSA. In DNA form, the CDR3 reads TGTGCCAGCAGCTTAGCCGGGGGGCCCTACGAGCAGTACTTC. Translated: CASSLAGGPYEQYF.